Presented here are 16 T cell receptor beta chains from one specimen sequenced in a study of T-cell reconstitution after alpha-beta-depleted transplantation in children. The library targeted TCRbeta and was prepared with unique molecular identifiers. TCRdb re-derived calls from the PCR reads in MiXCR, one entry per CDR3 protein. The table records some 530,000 distinct CDR3 sequences, under 15% of them present only once. The sequenced sample was PBMCs from the stem cell graft donor, obtained from the stem cell graft. These receptors were obtained from a human donor who donated a stem cell graft to a child with combined immunodeficiency.

The rearrangement links TRBV6-4 to TRBJ2-1; TRBD1 matches 8 bases. This CDR3 region has 17 residues. The V and J ends lost 5 bases and 0 bases, in that order; junction bases with no gene match: 9. CDR1 MRHNA and CDR2 SNTAGT come from the germline V gene. The CDR3 DNA reads TGTGCCAGCAGTCCCTACTCGACAGGGGCCTCCTACAATGAGCAGTTCTTC. It translates to CASSPYSTGASYNEQFF.

This clonotype was picked up a small number of times. J is TRBJ1-5 and V is TRBV12-3 or TRBV12-4; perhaps TRBD1 as D (5 bases). V was clipped by 8 bases and J by 7 bases, with 15 bases between them. CDR3 size: 13 residues. The DNA of the CDR3 is TGTGCCAGCGGTTGGGGGGGATGGCAGCCCCAGCATTTT. Translated: CASGWGGWQPQHF.

This clonotype has ten or more counts. The J gene is TRBJ2-3, the V gene TRBV15; D is ambiguous. The CDR3 length is 14 residues. Germline V gene data show CDR1 as LNHNV and CDR2 as YYDKDF (reference sequence). V lost 4 bases, J lost 2 bases, and 10 bases lay in between. The CDR3 sequence: CATSTDLYTDTQYF. The CDR3, as DNA: TGTGCCACCAGCACGGACCTCTACACAGATACGCAGTATTTT.

This chain uses TRBV12-3 or TRBV12-4 with TRBJ1-1; D is unclear. The CDR3 loop spans 12 amino acids. V was trimmed by 6 bases and J by 11 bases, leaving 16 bases between them. CDR3 coding DNA: TGTGCCAGCAGCCGGCCTGGGTCAAAGGCTTTCTTT. Translation gives CASSRPGSKAFF.

This clonotype was picked up a small number of times. The chain has TRBV4-2 and TRBJ2-5; tentatively, D is TRBD2 (6 bases). V dropped 3 bases and J dropped 5 bases, with 19 bases sitting between them. From germline, CDR1 is LGHNA and CDR2 YNFKEQ. This CDR3 comprises 16 residues. This chain's CDR3 is CASSQRGGEALETQYF. Here the CDR3 DNA reads TGTGCCAGCAGCCAGCGCGGAGGGGAGGCTTTGGAGACCCAGTACTTC.

This clonotype occurred many times. The CDR3 sequence: CASSEPGSQSSYEQYF. CDR3 coding DNA: TGCGCCAGCAGTGAGCCCGGGTCACAAAGCTCCTACGAGCAGTACTTC. The rearrangement links TRBV10-2 to TRBJ2-7; the D is unclear. CDR1 WSHSY and CDR2 SAAADI come from the germline V gene. This CDR3 region has 16 residues. The germline V and J ends were trimmed by 2 bases and 0 bases, with 14 bases remaining between them.

The V call is TRBV29-1, the J call TRBJ2-7; the D is unclear. The germline V and J ends were trimmed by 4 bases and 0 bases, with 10 bases remaining between them. This CDR3 has 13 amino acids. Germline assignment: CDR1 SQVTM and CDR2 ANQGSEA. CDR3 nucleotides: TGCAGCGTTGTCCCAGACGTCTCCTACGAGCAGTACTTC. Protein sequence: CSVVPDVSYEQYF.

This clonotype was observed a few times. This chain joins TRBV6-2 or TRBV6-3 and TRBJ2-7, with TRBD1 identical over 9 bases. Germline V lookup: CDR1 MNHEY, CDR2 SVGEGT. The CDR3 is 14 amino acids. Unmatched junction bases numbered 9, after V lost 8 bases and J lost 4 bases. The CDR3 is CASLPGQGQYEQYF. CDR3 DNA: TGTGCCAGCCTCCCGGGACAGGGTCAGTACGAGCAGTACTTC.

The chain employs TRBV12-5 and TRBJ2-5; D might be TRBD1 (5 bases). CDR3 length: 15 amino acids. Germline V gene data show CDR1 as LGHNT and CDR2 as FRNRAP. The V end was cut by 5 bases, the J end by 5 bases, with 18 bases between. CDR3 residues: CASGPSGYGRETQYF. CDR3 coding DNA: TGTGCTAGTGGTCCCTCAGGGTATGGGCGGGAGACCCAGTACTTC.

This clonotype was seen only a few times. This chain joins TRBV6-2 or TRBV6-3 and TRBJ1-2, with D maybe TRBD1 (6 bases). Germline V lookup: CDR1 MNHEY, CDR2 SVGEGT. This CDR3 spans 14 amino acids. V was trimmed by 1 base and J by 6 bases, leaving 12 bases between them. CDR3 region: CASSYLVGADGYTF. The CDR3 DNA follows: TGTGCCAGCAGTTACTTGGTGGGGGCTGATGGCTACACCTTC.

The chain recombines TRBV6-5 with TRBJ1-2; 7 bases align to TRBD1. CDR1 is MNHEY and CDR2 is SVGAGI in the germline V gene. This CDR3 comprises 14 residues. V was pared by 3 bases and J by 6 bases, with 7 bases of the junction left unmatched. CDR3 sequence: CASSYQQGIDGYTF. CDR3 in DNA: TGTGCCAGCAGTTATCAACAGGGGATTGATGGCTACACCTTC.

This clonotype was found many times. V usage is TRBV6-2 or TRBV6-3 and J usage is TRBJ2-7; D remains unclear. Trimming took 2 bases from V and 2 from J, leaving 13 bases between them. Germline CDR1 and CDR2: MNHEY and SVGEGT. This CDR3 has 15 amino acids. CDR3 residues: CASSYGSNSPYEQYF. The CDR3 coding sequence is TGTGCCAGCAGTTACGGATCCAATTCCCCCTACGAGCAGTACTTC.

In this sample, this clonotype turned up many times. V and J are TRBV15 and TRBJ2-1, with 7 bases lining up with TRBD2. The CDR3 has 16 amino acids. V lost 0 bases to trimming and J lost 2 bases; unmatched junction nucleotides: 4. The germline V gene encodes CDR1 LNHNV and CDR2 YYDKDF (reference sequence). This CDR3 reads CATSRDRLAAYNEQFF. The CDR3, as DNA: TGTGCCACCAGCAGAGATCGGCTAGCGGCCTACAATGAGCAGTTCTTC.

A few counts support this clonotype. The V gene is TRBV6-1, the J gene TRBJ1-1; 9 nucleotides match TRBD1. Germline lookup yields CDR1 MNHNS and CDR2 SASEGT. The trim removed 5 bases at V and 7 bases at J, leaving 2 bases unmatched. The CDR3 consists of 12 residues. As DNA, the CDR3 is TGTGCCAGCAGTCGGACAGGGGATGAAGCTTTCTTT. Residues: CASSRTGDEAFF.

This clonotype was seen at least ten times. The chain is built from TRBV5-1 and TRBJ2-1; D perhaps matches TRBD2 (5 bases). With 4 bases removed from V and 7 bases from J, the gap between germline ends came to 6 bases. The CDR3 sequence is 11 residues long. CDR1 and CDR2 from the germline V gene are SGHRS and YFSETQ. CDR3 sequence reads: CASSTGNEQFF. The CDR3 DNA sequence: TGCGCCAGCAGCACGGGAAATGAGCAGTTCTTC. The whole variable domain, filled in from reference TRBV5-1 and TRBJ2-1, reads KAGVTQTPRYLIKTRGQQVTLSCSPISGHRSVSWYQQTPGQGLQFLFEYFSETQRNKGNFPGRFSGRQFSNSRSEMNVSTLELGDSALYLCASSTGNEQFFGPGTRLTVL.

This clonotype was detected a few times. The J gene is TRBJ2-1, the V gene TRBV6-1; 9 bases agree with TRBD2. The CDR3 loop spans 16 amino acids. Germline V gene data show CDR1 as MNHNS and CDR2 as SASEGT. The V gene end was trimmed by 0 bases and the J gene end by 7 bases; junction bases not matched to a gene: 7. The CDR3 DNA reads TGTGCCAGCAGTGAAGCGATTGGCGGGGGGGCGAATGAGCAGTTCTTC. Translating gives CASSEAIGGGANEQFF.